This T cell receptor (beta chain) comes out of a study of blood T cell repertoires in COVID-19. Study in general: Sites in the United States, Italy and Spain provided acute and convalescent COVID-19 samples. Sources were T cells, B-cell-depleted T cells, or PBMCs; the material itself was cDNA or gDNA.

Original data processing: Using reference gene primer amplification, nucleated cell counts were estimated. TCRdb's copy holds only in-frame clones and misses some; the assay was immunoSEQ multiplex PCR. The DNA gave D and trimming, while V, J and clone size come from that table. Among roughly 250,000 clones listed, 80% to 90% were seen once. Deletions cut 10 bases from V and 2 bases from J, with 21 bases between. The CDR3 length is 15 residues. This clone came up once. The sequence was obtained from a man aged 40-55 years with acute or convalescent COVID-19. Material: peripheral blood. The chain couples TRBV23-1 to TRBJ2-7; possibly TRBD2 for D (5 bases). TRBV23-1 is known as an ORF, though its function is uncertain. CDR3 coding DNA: TGCGCCAAATACCCCGAACATGGAGGACCCTACGAGCAGTACTTC. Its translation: CAKYPEHGGPYEQYF.